The rows below give T cell receptor beta chains drawn from one sample of a study of blood T cell repertoires in COVID-19. The data were produced by immunoSEQ multiplex PCR, yet TCRdb's version contains in-frame clones alone and is incomplete. The sample consists of around 87,000 clones, around 89% of them appearing once. Source material: peripheral blood. The receptors come from a man in his fifties with acute or convalescent COVID-19. The CDR3 runs from the conserved cysteine through the conserved F or W. A D gene is named only where the DNA matches it firmly. Size is omitted from some rows. Given values are once, few, many or a class for expanded clones.

V	J	size	D	DNA	CDR3
TRBV10-3	TRBJ2-3	.	TRBD2	TGTGCCATCAGCCCCAGACTAGCGGGGAAAACAGATACGCAGTATTTT	CAISPRLAGKTDTQYF
TRBV5-4	TRBJ2-1	.	.	TGTGCCAGCAGCTTGGAGCGTGGTGAGCAGTTCTTC	CASSLERGEQFF
TRBV2	TRBJ1-5	.	.	TGTGCCAGCAGTGAAGAGTTAGATCAGCCCCAGCATTTT	CASSEELDQPQHF
TRBV6-5	TRBJ1-5	few	.	TGTGCCAGCAGGCGGAATAGCAATCAGCCCCAGCATTTT	CASRRNSNQPQHF
TRBV29-1	TRBJ1-2	few	.	TGCAGCGTTGAAAGGGGCAGGGGCGGTAGTGGCTACACCTTC	CSVERGRGGSGYTF
TRBV10-3	TRBJ1-1	.	TRBD1	TGTGCCATCAGAGGACAGGGGGCGTGGGACACTGAAGCTTTCTTT	CAIRGQGAWDTEAFF
TRBV7-9	TRBJ2-3	.	TRBD1	TGTGCCAGCAGCTTAGTGGGGACAGGCACCGATACGCAGTATTTT	CASSLVGTGTDTQYF
TRBV18	TRBJ2-7	.	TRBD2	TGTGCCAGCACAACTAGCGGGGGGGCCGACGAGCAGTACTTC	CASTTSGGADEQYF
TRBV5-6	TRBJ1-2	.	TRBD1	TGTGCCAGCAGCTTATCGGGACAGGGGGCTAATGGCTACACCTTC	CASSLSGQGANGYTF
TRBV2	TRBJ2-2	.	TRBD2	TGTGCCAGCAGATCAGTTCGGGGGGGCGTCACCGGGGAGCTGTTTTTT	CASRSVRGGVTGELFF
TRBV6-1	TRBJ1-2	once	.	TGTGCCAGCAGTGAAGGAATCCGGGGAGGCTACACCTTC	CASSEGIRGGYTF
TRBV2	TRBJ1-1	few	.	TGTGCCAGCAGTGAACCAGGAAGATCTGAACGGGAAGCTTTCTTT	CASSEPGRSEREAFF
TRBV5-1	TRBJ1-6	.	TRBD1	TGCGCCAGCAGCGCATCCGGGACAGGGAATTCACCCCTCCACTTT	CASSASGTGNSPLHF
TRBV3-1/TRBV3-2	TRBJ1-4	.	.	TGTGCCAGCAGCCAAGATTTACAGAACAATGAAAAACTGTTTTTT	CASSQDLQNNEKLFF
TRBV7-5	TRBJ2-7	.	.	TGTGTCAGAAGCTTCTCTGGACAGACTTACGAGCAGTACTTC	CVRSFSGQTYEQYF
TRBV20-1	TRBJ2-1	.	.	TGCAGTGCCAGACACGGGGATGAGCAGTTCTTC	CSARHGDEQFF
TRBV7-2	TRBJ2-1	.	.	TGTGCCAGCAGCCCGGACAGTTCCATTTACAATGAGCAGTTCTTC	CASSPDSSIYNEQFF
TRBV30	TRBJ1-4	.	.	TGTGCCTGGCAACTAGTTGAAAAACTGTTTTTT	CAWQLVEKLFF
TRBV7-3	TRBJ2-5	.	TRBD2	TGTGCCAGCAGCTTAAACCCGGCGGGGGGGGCACAAGAGACCCAGTACTTC	CASSLNPAGGAQETQYF
TRBV30	TRBJ1-2	.	TRBD1	TGTGCCTGGAGTGTACTCAGGGGGCGCGGGGGCTACACCTTC	CAWSVLRGRGGYTF
TRBV7-3	TRBJ1-2	.	.	TGTGCCAGCAGCTTAAGGCCGACAGAGCTTCTATCTGGCTACACCTTC	CASSLRPTELLSGYTF
TRBV14	TRBJ2-3	.	TRBD1	TGTGCCAGCAGCCCAGGGACAGTTTTCCCCACAGATACGCAGTATTTT	CASSPGTVFPTDTQYF
TRBV5-6	TRBJ2-3	.	.	TGTGCCAGCAGCTTGGGACTGGACACAGATACGCAGTATTTT	CASSLGLDTDTQYF
TRBV19	TRBJ2-7	.	.	TGTGCCAGTAGCTCCGAACTAGCAAACTACGAGCAGTACTTC	CASSSELANYEQYF
TRBV3-1/TRBV3-2	TRBJ2-2	.	.	TGTGCCAGCAGCCAAGTTGGCGGAACCGGGGAGCTGTTTTTT	CASSQVGGTGELFF
TRBV12-3/TRBV12-4	TRBJ1-6	.	.	TGTGCCAGCAGTTTAGGGGGGGTTTCACCCCTCCACTTT	CASSLGGVSPLHF